Each of the 9 T cell receptor beta chains below was sequenced from the same sample in a study of T cell changes during pregnancy in multiple sclerosis. Measured with immunoSEQ multiplex PCR; TCRdb has only the in-frame clones, and not every one. The table shows some 60,000 clones, with 90% to 95% occurring only once. The source was CD4+ T cells from peripheral blood mononuclear cells, collected in the first trimester of pregnancy. The origin of the receptors is a female donor with multiple sclerosis, enrolled in a pregnancy study.

This sequence joins TRBV13 and TRBJ1-1, with D possibly matching TRBD1 (5 bases). The germline CDR1 and CDR2 sequences are PRHDT and FYEKMQ (reference sequence). The CDR3 consists of 16 residues. Trimming pared 6 bases from V and 0 bases from J, leaving 17 bases between. The CDR3 reads CASRSDKGYMNTEAFF. In nucleotides, the CDR3 is TGTGCCAGCAGGTCGGACAAGGGATACATGAACACTGAAGCTTTCTTT.

The chain uses TRBV4-3 and TRBJ2-3; 8 nucleotides match TRBD1. The CDR3 runs to 15 residues. Losses at the gene ends were 5 bases for V and 2 bases for J; bases not matched to a gene: 6. Germline V gives CDR1 LGHNA, CDR2 YSLEER. The CDR3 is CASSSGTGLTDTQYF. The CDR3 DNA sequence: TGCGCCAGCAGCTCCGGGACAGGCCTCACAGATACGCAGTATTTT.

V and J are TRBV11-2 and TRBJ1-3; D may be TRBD1 (5 bases). The CDR3 is 14 residues long. Trimming left V 6 bases short and J 2 bases short, with 11 bases between. From germline, CDR1 is SGHAT and CDR2 FQNNGV. The CDR3 DNA reads as TGTGCCAGCAGGTTAACCAGGGCTGGAAACACCATATATTTT. Translating gives CASRLTRAGNTIYF.

Concerning this clone itself: The sample holds other DNA sequences that translate to the same CDR3. This sequence joins TRBV7-3 and TRBJ1-1, with 9 bases matching TRBD1. Germline V lookup: CDR1 SGHTA, CDR2 FQGTGA. V lost 1 base and J lost 5; bases outside the gene matches: 2. There are 14 residues in the CDR3. The CDR3 is CASSLNRGLTEAFF. CDR3 DNA: TGTGCCAGCAGCTTAAACAGGGGGCTTACTGAAGCTTTCTTT.

J is TRBJ2-3 and V is TRBV2, with 8 bases identical to TRBD1. Germline loops: CDR1 SNHLY, CDR2 FYNNEI. The CDR3 is made up of 14 amino acids. In DNA, the CDR3 is TGTGTTACGCCCGGGGACAGGAGCACAGATACGCAGTATTTT. It codes for CVTPGDRSTDTQYF.

The V and J genes are TRBV7-6 and TRBJ2-1, with 7 nucleotides matching TRBD1. The V gene end was trimmed by 9 bases and the J gene end by 3 bases; junction bases not matched to a gene: 11. CDR1 is SGHVS, CDR2 FNYEAQ, per germline. The CDR3 loop spans 15 amino acids. The chain's CDR3 is CAREWWDSYYNEQFF. The CDR3 DNA sequence: TGTGCCAGGGAATGGTGGGACAGTTACTACAATGAGCAGTTCTTC.

This clone was recorded only once. The chain couples TRBV27 to TRBJ2-1; the match to TRBD2 covers 13 bases. The trim removed 7 bases at V and 8 bases at J, leaving 14 bases unmatched. Germline-derived CDR1 and CDR2 are MNHEY and SMNVEV (reference sequence). CDR3 length: 17 residues. The CDR3 reads CASTPSSLAGGRHEQFF. The CDR3 bases are TGTGCCAGCACCCCCTCGTCACTAGCGGGGGGGCGGCATGAGCAGTTCTTC.

The chain is built from TRBV30 and TRBJ2-3, with D possibly matching TRBD2 (6 bases). CDR3 length: 16 amino acids. Looked up from germline, CDR1 is GTSNPN and CDR2 is SVGIG (reference sequence). V lost 1 base and J 2 bases, leaving 16 bases between the germline ends. The CDR3 coding sequence is TGTGCCTGGAGTGCCCGCCGGGGGACCCTCACAGATACGCAGTATTTT. It specifies CAWSARRGTLTDTQYF.

V and J are TRBV7-9 and TRBJ1-5; D may be TRBD1 (6 bases). CDR3 size: 14 residues. The ends were cut back, 5 bases at V and 1 base at J, with 9 bases in the middle. CDR1 SEHNR and CDR2 FQNEAQ come from the germline V gene (reference sequence). CDR3 protein: CASSHRESNQPQHF. The CDR3 coding sequence is TGTGCCAGCAGCCACAGGGAGAGCAATCAGCCCCAGCATTTT.